Presented here are 13 T cell receptor beta chains from one specimen sequenced in a study of regulatory T cells in long-lasting Graves disease listed by TCRdb under 2021. Library method: multiplex PCR. Sequencing relied on an Illumina HiSeq 4000. To build TCR beta libraries, CDR3 regions were amplified by Arm-PCR using iRepertoire HTBI primers. TCRdb cleaned the public reads at Q25 with fastp, built clones with MiXCR and kept in-frame beta chains. All rows with the same CDR3 protein become a single entry with the most common DNA and genes. Recorded for this sample are over 300,000 distinct CDR3 sequences; roughly a fifth of them occurred a single time. The ten largest account for over 25% of the sample. The time point label, read with the paper, signifies: persistent/refractory GD, antithyroid drugs over 5 years with positive TRAb. For both TCR sequencing and RNA sequencing, RNA was extracted from PBMCs in TRIzol.

The source material was peripheral blood mononuclear cells (PBMCs), sampled when the disease was refractory, from a patient treated with antithyroid drugs. These receptors all stem from a female donor with Graves disease.

The chain is built from TRBV24-1 and TRBJ1-4, with D hard to call. Deletions cut 3 bases from V and 8 bases from J, with 12 bases between. CDR1 and CDR2 (germline): KGHDR, SFDVKD. The CDR3 contains 14 residues. CDR3 sequence: CATSDSGPGEKLFF. In nucleotides, the CDR3 is TGTGCCACCAGTGATAGCGGGCCGGGGGAAAAACTGTTTTTT.

This clonotype was seen more than once but under ten times. V and J are TRBV28 and TRBJ2-1; TRBD2 matches 14 bases. The CDR3 runs 18 residues. The V segment lost 3 bases and the J segment 3 bases; nucleotides outside the gene matches: 7. Germline lookup yields CDR1 MDHEN and CDR2 SYDVKM. The CDR3 protein is CASSFPGTSGSIYNEQFF. DNA of the CDR3: TGTGCCAGCAGTTTCCCGGGGACTAGCGGGAGCATCTACAATGAGCAGTTCTTC.

This chain links TRBV29-1 with TRBJ2-1; D is uncertain. Germline V CDR1 and CDR2: SQVTM, ANQGSEA. V was shortened by 6 bases and J by 7 bases, with 31 bases between the two germline ends. This CDR3 region has 18 residues. CDR3 amino acids: CSVDGPPGRRPRPNEQFF. CDR3 bases: TGCAGCGTCGACGGGCCCCCGGGCCGGCGGCCTAGACCTAATGAGCAGTTCTTC.

This clonotype was observed a handful of times. The V call is TRBV3-1, the J call TRBJ1-1; the match to TRBD1 covers 8 bases. With V trimmed by 5 bases and J by 0 bases, 8 bases remained unmatched. This CDR3 is built from 16 residues. The germline gives CDR1 LGHDT, CDR2 YNNKEL (reference sequence). CDR3 residues: CASSRGQGGMNTEAFF. CDR3 sequence (DNA): TGTGCCAGCAGCAGAGGACAGGGAGGCATGAACACTGAAGCTTTCTTT.

This clonotype was counted many times. This CDR3 is CASRSSTGSGELFF. The CDR3 DNA follows: TGTGCCAGCCGTAGTAGCACGGGGTCCGGGGAGCTGTTTTTT. This chain uses TRBV12-3 or TRBV12-4 with TRBJ2-2, with D perhaps matching TRBD2 (5 bases). Trimming cost V 8 bases and J 6 bases, with 16 bases left between them. The length of the CDR3 is 14 residues.

V gene TRBV4-3 combines with J gene TRBJ1-6; D is ambiguous. The germline gives CDR1 LGHNA, CDR2 YSLEER. This CDR3 region has 17 residues. Between the trimmed V and J ends, which lost 1 base and 4 bases, there was a span of 14 bases. The CDR3 nucleotides are TGCGCCAGCAGCCAAGCGACCGTATCAGGTTATAATTCACCCCTCCACTTT. It specifies CASSQATVSGYNSPLHF.

This chain connects TRBV6-2 or TRBV6-3 to TRBJ1-2; D possibly corresponds to TRBD1 (6 bases). The V end lost 6 bases, the J end lost 2 bases, and 16 bases lay between the germline ends. Germline V gives CDR1 MNHEY, CDR2 SVGEGT. The CDR3 totals 15 residues. The CDR3 nucleotides are TGTGCCAGCAGACGTACACAGGGTCAGAACTATGGCTACACCTTC. It is translated as CASRRTQGQNYGYTF.

Many counts were recorded for this clonotype. This chain uses TRBV7-9 with TRBJ2-7; TRBD1 aligns across 7 bases. The germline gives CDR1 SEHNR, CDR2 FQNEAQ (reference sequence). With V trimmed by 3 bases and J by 2 bases, 7 bases remained unmatched. The CDR3 runs to 15 residues. The CDR3 sequence: CASSFPGTDTYEQYF. The CDR3 nucleotides are TGTGCCAGCAGCTTTCCCGGGACAGATACCTACGAGCAGTACTTC.

The genes are TRBV30 and TRBJ2-2; D not resolved. The CDR3 runs 13 residues. CDR1 and CDR2 from the germline V gene are GTSNPN and SVGIG (reference sequence). Trimming cost V 1 base and J 5 bases, with 8 bases left between them. CDR3 loop: CAWSARDTGELFF. CDR3 bases: TGTGCCTGGAGTGCAAGGGATACCGGGGAGCTGTTTTTT.

The chain has TRBV29-1 and TRBJ2-5, with D unclear. The length of the CDR3 is 13 residues. Trimming removed 8 bases from V and 2 bases from J, with 15 bases in between. CDR1 and CDR2 (germline): SQVTM, ANQGSEA. The chain's CDR3 is CSSKKDSQETQYF. CDR3 coding DNA: TGCAGCTCCAAAAAAGACTCGCAAGAGACCCAGTACTTC.

This clonotype was recorded many times. V is TRBV24-1 and J is TRBJ1-5, with unresolved D. The V and J ends lost 2 bases and 6 bases respectively, with 13 bases between them. CDR3 length: 15 residues. Germline CDR1 and CDR2: KGHDR and SFDVKD. The CDR3 region is CATSDSGRGIQPQHF. The CDR3 nucleotides read TGTGCCACCAGTGATTCGGGGAGAGGGATTCAGCCCCAGCATTTT.

The genes are TRBV6-5 and TRBJ1-2; 7 positions agree with TRBD1. V lost 0 bases, J lost 4 bases, and 5 bases stayed unmatched. Germline loops: CDR1 MNHEY, CDR2 SVGAGI. The CDR3 has 15 residues. CDR3 sequence reads: CASSYSRGLAYGYTF. In nucleotides, the CDR3 is TGTGCCAGCAGTTACTCAAGGGGGCTGGCCTATGGCTACACCTTC.

This clonotype was seen at least ten times. V usage is TRBV6-2 or TRBV6-3 and J usage is TRBJ1-5, with D unresolved. Germline CDR1 reads MNHEY; CDR2 reads SVGEGT. The V end was cut by 7 bases, the J end by 5 bases, with 12 bases between. This CDR3 comprises 13 residues. The CDR3 loop is CASKDGIYQPQHF. The CDR3 bases are TGTGCCAGCAAAGACGGGATATATCAGCCCCAGCATTTT.